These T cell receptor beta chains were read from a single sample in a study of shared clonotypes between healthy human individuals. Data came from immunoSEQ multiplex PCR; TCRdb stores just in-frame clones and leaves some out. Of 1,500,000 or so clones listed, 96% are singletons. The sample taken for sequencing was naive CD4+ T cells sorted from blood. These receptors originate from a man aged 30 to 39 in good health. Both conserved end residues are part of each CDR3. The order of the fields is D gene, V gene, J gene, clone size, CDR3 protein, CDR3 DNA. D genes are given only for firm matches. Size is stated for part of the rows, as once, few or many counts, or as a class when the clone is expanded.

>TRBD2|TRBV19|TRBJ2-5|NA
CASSMAGGGETQYF
TGTGCCAGTAGTATGGCGGGAGGGGGAGAGACCCAGTACTTC
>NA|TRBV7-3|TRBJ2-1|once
CASSPRRDHTNEQFF
TGTGCCAGCAGCCCGCGGAGGGACCACACCAATGAGCAGTTCTTC
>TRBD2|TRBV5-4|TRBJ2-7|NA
CASGLAGGEQYF
TGTGCCAGCGGGCTAGCGGGGGGCGAGCAGTACTTC
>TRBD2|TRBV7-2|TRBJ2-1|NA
CASSLVAGAPEQFF
TGTGCCAGCAGCTTAGTGGCGGGAGCCCCTGAGCAGTTCTTC
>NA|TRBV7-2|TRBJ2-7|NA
CASSLSPLYEQYF
TGTGCCAGCAGCTTATCCCCGCTTTACGAGCAGTACTTC
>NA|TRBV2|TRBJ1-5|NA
CASDDSGAPQHF
TGTGCCAGCGACGACTCAGGGGCGCCCCAGCATTTT
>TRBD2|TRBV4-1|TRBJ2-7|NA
CASSQVLAGAAPYEQYF
TGCGCCAGCAGCCAAGTACTAGCGGGAGCGGCGCCCTACGAGCAGTACTTC
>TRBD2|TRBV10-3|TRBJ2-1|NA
CAISAPTSGRDEQFF
TGTGCCATCAGTGCCCCGACTAGCGGGCGAGATGAGCAGTTCTTC
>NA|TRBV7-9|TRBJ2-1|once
CASSTPIYVEQFF
TGTGCCAGCAGCACACCCATCTATGTTGAGCAGTTCTTC
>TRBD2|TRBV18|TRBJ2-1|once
CASSPNPSGISYNEQFF
TGTGCCAGCTCACCGAACCCTAGCGGGATTTCCTACAATGAGCAGTTCTTC
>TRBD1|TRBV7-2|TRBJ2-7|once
CASSLEVGDRGGEQYF
TGTGCCAGCAGCTTAGAGGTAGGGGACAGGGGAGGCGAGCAGTACTTC
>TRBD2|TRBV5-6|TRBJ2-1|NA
CASSLRWTSGIGFF
TGTGCCAGCAGCTTGCGCTGGACTAGCGGGATCGGGTTCTTC
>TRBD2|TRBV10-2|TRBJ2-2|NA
CASTIARGGSPGELFF
TGCGCCAGCACGATAGCTCGGGGGGGGTCGCCCGGGGAGCTGTTTTTT
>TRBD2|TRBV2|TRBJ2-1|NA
CASRYGTSGAYNEQFF
TGTGCCAGCAGGTATGGGACTAGCGGGGCCTACAATGAGCAGTTCTTC
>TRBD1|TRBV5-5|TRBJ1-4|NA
CASSSTGGGTNEKLFF
TGTGCCAGCAGCTCGACAGGGGGCGGCACTAATGAAAAACTGTTTTTT
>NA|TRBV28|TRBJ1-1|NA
CASSYVVLLNTEAFF
TGTGCCAGCAGTTATGTAGTGTTATTGAACACTGAAGCTTTCTTT
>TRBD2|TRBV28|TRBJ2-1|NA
CASLVAGGYNEQFF
TGTGCCAGCCTCGTAGCGGGAGGGTACAATGAGCAGTTCTTC
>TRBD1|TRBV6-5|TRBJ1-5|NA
CASSDRLNQPQHF
TGTGCCAGCTCGGACAGGCTTAATCAGCCCCAGCATTTT
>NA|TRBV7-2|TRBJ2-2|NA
CASSSRTNTGELFF
TGTGCCAGCAGCTCGAGGACCAACACCGGGGAGCTGTTTTTT
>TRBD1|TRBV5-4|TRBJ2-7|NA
CASSRGQGVLDEQYF
TGTGCCAGCAGCCGCGGACAGGGGGTTCTCGACGAGCAGTACTTC
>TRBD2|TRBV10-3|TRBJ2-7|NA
CAISDPTSGYSYEQYF
TGTGCCATCAGTGACCCGACTAGCGGTTACTCCTACGAGCAGTACTTC
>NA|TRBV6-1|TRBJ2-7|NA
CASSMIQGISYEQYF
TGTGCCAGCAGCATGATACAGGGAATATCCTACGAGCAGTACTTC
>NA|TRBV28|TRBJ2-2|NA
CATNGARYETGDNTGELFF
TGTGCCACCAACGGGGCAAGGTATGAGACAGGCGATAACACCGGGGAGCTGTTTTTT
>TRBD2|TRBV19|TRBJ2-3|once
CASSIPGLAGSDTQYF
TGTGCCAGTAGTATTCCGGGACTAGCGGGATCAGATACGCAGTATTTT
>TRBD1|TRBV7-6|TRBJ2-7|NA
CASSSWTGEQYF
TGTGCCAGCAGCTCGTGGACAGGGGAGCAGTACTTC
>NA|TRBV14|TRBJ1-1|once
CASSQESGWKAFF
TGTGCCAGCAGCCAAGAATCCGGGTGGAAAGCTTTCTTT
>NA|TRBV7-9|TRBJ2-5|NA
CASSLTSAQETQYF
TGTGCCAGCAGCTTAACGAGCGCTCAAGAGACCCAGTACTTC